This T cell receptor beta chain originates from a study of tumor and adjacent non-tumor tissue in lung cancer. About the research overall: On average, productive TCRbeta reads reached about 4 million per sample. Findings and limits, study-wide: Compared with tumor, normal lung showed significantly lower TCR diversity. In normal lung, the top 100 clones were significantly more dominant than in tumor.

TCRbeta libraries were built with three rounds of nested PCR, modified from ARM-PCR. TCRdb ran MiXCR on the multiplex PCR reads and lists one entry per CDR3 protein. This sample carries 130,000 or so distinct CDR3 sequences, around three fifths of them seen once, and the ten largest clones take about 13%. This clonotype was seen just once. Its antigen is still unknown. The CDR3 end shows no conserved phenylalanine or tryptophan, and so a read error is likely. The template was RNA from unsorted bulk tissue. Between August and November 2014, newly diagnosed, chemotherapy-naive lung cancer patients underwent thoracic surgery in China. This clonotype was sampled from a man aged 25-45 years with non-small cell lung cancer. The sequencing input was lung tumor tissue.

CDR3 DNA sequence: TGTGCCAGCAGTTACGGCGGCGGGCGAGTCAAACTGTTTTCT. This encodes CASSYGGGRVKLFS. The rearrangement uses TRBV6-2 or TRBV6-3 and TRBJ1-4, with D hard to call. This CDR3 contains 14 residues. V was cut by 2 bases and J by 11 bases, with 15 bases left in between. The V gene's germline CDR1 is MNHEY and CDR2 SVGEGT.